This is a list of T cell receptor beta chains from one sample in a study of Graves' ophthalmopathy and Graves' hyperthyroidism. Each CDR3 protein is one row after TCRdb ran MiXCR on the multiplex PCR reads. The top ten clones hold 23% of a sample with 40,000 to 50,000 distinct CDR3 sequences, roughly 52% of them seen once. The specimen sequenced was peripheral blood. The source of these receptors is an adult man with Graves' ophthalmopathy. Each CDR3 is given with its conserved first and last residue. Each record gives: V gene, clone size, D gene, J gene, CDR3 DNA, CDR3 protein. D genes are given only for firm matches. Expanded clones get a size class; other rows say once, few or many, or leave the size out.

v_gene: TRBV19
abundance: many
d_gene: .
j_gene: TRBJ1-1
CDR3nt: TGTGCCAGTAGTCTGGTGGCAGGGTGGGAAAACACTGAAGCTTTCTTT
CDR3aa: CASSLVAGWENTEAFF

v_gene: TRBV12-3/TRBV12-4
abundance: .
d_gene: .
j_gene: TRBJ2-7
CDR3nt: TGTGCCAGCAGTTTCTTAGGGGCCGAGCAGTACTTC
CDR3aa: CASSFLGAEQYF

v_gene: TRBV6-6
abundance: .
d_gene: .
j_gene: TRBJ1-5
CDR3nt: TGTGCCAGCAGTTACGTAACTAGCAATCAGCCCCAGCATTTT
CDR3aa: CASSYVTSNQPQHF

v_gene: TRBV4-1
abundance: few
d_gene: .
j_gene: TRBJ1-3
CDR3nt: TGCGCCAGCAGCACAGACCCGGGACTCCCCACTGGAAACACCATGTATTTT
CDR3aa: CASSTDPGLPTGNTMYF

v_gene: TRBV5-1
abundance: many
d_gene: TRBD2
j_gene: TRBJ2-3
CDR3nt: TGCGCCAGCAGCGCGGGACTAGCGGGCCCCACAGATACGCAGTATTTT
CDR3aa: CASSAGLAGPTDTQYF

v_gene: TRBV7-9
abundance: .
d_gene: .
j_gene: TRBJ2-3
CDR3nt: TGTGCCGGCAGCGGAGGCAGGGGCGAAGCAGATACGCAGTATTTT
CDR3aa: CAGSGGRGEADTQYF

v_gene: TRBV14
abundance: many
d_gene: TRBD1
j_gene: TRBJ2-1
CDR3nt: TGTGCCAGCAGCCTTACCGGGACAGGGAGTGAGCAGTTCTTC
CDR3aa: CASSLTGTGSEQFF

v_gene: TRBV7-2
abundance: few
d_gene: .
j_gene: TRBJ2-3
CDR3nt: TGTGCCAGCAGCCCATGGGCCCAGCGGACCGATACGCAGTATTTT
CDR3aa: CASSPWAQRTDTQYF

v_gene: TRBV6-6
abundance: once
d_gene: TRBD1
j_gene: TRBJ1-1
CDR3nt: TGTGCCAGCAGTGAAAGAGGGGGCTTGTCTGGAAACACTGAAGCTTTCTTT
CDR3aa: CASSERGGLSGNTEAFF

v_gene: TRBV9
abundance: many
d_gene: TRBD2
j_gene: TRBJ2-3
CDR3nt: TGTGCCAGCAGCACAGAGGCCGGGACTAGCGGCTTGGCGCAGTATTTT
CDR3aa: CASSTEAGTSGLAQYF

v_gene: TRBV6-5
abundance: many
d_gene: TRBD2
j_gene: TRBJ2-1
CDR3nt: TGTGCCAGCAGCTTGGGACTAGCGGGAGGCAATGAGCAGTTCTTC
CDR3aa: CASSLGLAGGNEQFF

v_gene: TRBV20-1
abundance: .
d_gene: .
j_gene: TRBJ2-2
CDR3nt: .
CDR3aa: CSARDREYEQYFGPDTGELFF

v_gene: TRBV19
abundance: many
d_gene: .
j_gene: TRBJ2-5
CDR3nt: TGTGCCTCAAGACGGGACACTAGCCAAGAGACCCAGTACTTC
CDR3aa: CASRRDTSQETQYF

v_gene: TRBV20-1
abundance: .
d_gene: .
j_gene: TRBJ1-1
CDR3nt: TGCAGTGCACAGAAGGGAGCGGAAGCTTTCTTT
CDR3aa: CSAQKGAEAFF

v_gene: TRBV24-1
abundance: medium-sized
d_gene: .
j_gene: TRBJ2-1
CDR3nt: TGTGCCACCAGCCAACCAGGAGGGCCGTTCAATGAGCAGTTCTTC
CDR3aa: CATSQPGGPFNEQFF

v_gene: TRBV25-1
abundance: few
d_gene: TRBD1
j_gene: TRBJ2-5
CDR3nt: TGTGCCAGCAGTGAATATAAGACAGGGACGCGGGAGACCCAGTACTTC
CDR3aa: CASSEYKTGTRETQYF

v_gene: TRBV2
abundance: .
d_gene: TRBD2
j_gene: TRBJ2-3
CDR3nt: TGTGCCAGCAGTGAAAAGGATAGCGGGAAGGATACGCAGTATTTT
CDR3aa: CASSEKDSGKDTQYF

v_gene: TRBV9
abundance: .
d_gene: .
j_gene: TRBJ2-1
CDR3nt: TGTGCCAGCAGCGTAGGACAGGACTATGGCTACAATGAGCAGTTCTTC
CDR3aa: CASSVGQDYGYNEQFF

v_gene: TRBV29-1
abundance: .
d_gene: .
j_gene: TRBJ2-7
CDR3nt: TGCAGCCGGTCGGTCGGGCTTATCATCTACGAGCAGTACTTC
CDR3aa: CSRSVGLIIYEQYF

v_gene: TRBV10-3
abundance: .
d_gene: .
j_gene: TRBJ2-2
CDR3nt: TGTGCCATCAGTGTTCAGGGGATGAGTAACACCGGGGAGCTGTTTTTT
CDR3aa: CAISVQGMSNTGELFF